The 8 T cell receptor beta chains listed next were all sequenced from one sample in a study of blood T cell repertoires in COVID-19. Only in-frame clones appear in the TCRdb table, and some are missing; sequencing was by immunoSEQ multiplex PCR. The sample yields approximately 160,000 clones, 70% to 85% seen once. The sequenced sample was peripheral blood. Receptors originate from a woman in her forties or fifties in a cohort sampled during active or convalescent COVID-19.

The chain uses TRBV9 and TRBJ1-3, with a tentative D call TRBD1 (6 bases). The CDR3 sequence is 17 residues long. The germline V gene encodes CDR1 SGDLS and CDR2 YYNGEE. Trimming shortened V by 1 base and J by 1 base, and 15 bases separated the two germline ends. For the CDR3, the DNA is TGTGCCAGCAGCGTATCGGACGGGGGGACATCTGGAAACACCATATATTTT. Its translation: CASSVSDGGTSGNTIYF.

The rearrangement uses TRBV5-4 and TRBJ2-5, with 7 bases aligning to TRBD2. The CDR3 covers 14 residues. Germline CDR1 reads SGHNT; CDR2 reads YYREEE (reference sequence). The trim removed 4 bases at V and 0 bases at J, leaving 3 bases unmatched. CDR3 sequence reads: CASSPTSYQETQYF. For the CDR3, the DNA is TGTGCCAGCAGCCCGACTAGCTACCAAGAGACCCAGTACTTC. Based on the CDR3 plus reference TRBV5-4 and TRBJ2-5, the full variable domain is ETGVTQSPTHLIKTRGQQVTLRCSSQSGHNTVSWYQQALGQGPQFIFQYYREEENGRGNFPPRFSGLQFPNYSSELNVNALELDDSALYLCASSPTSYQETQYFGPGTRLLVL.

This clone was counted once. The chain has TRBV19 and TRBJ1-5, with 10 bases matching TRBD1. V gave up 6 bases and J gave up 3 bases; unmatched junction bases: 5. The CDR3 covers 15 residues. Per germline, CDR1 LNHDA and CDR2 SQIVND (reference sequence). This CDR3 is CASSRTGGLNQPQHF. CDR3 sequence (DNA): TGTGCCAGTAGCCGGACAGGGGGACTCAATCAGCCCCAGCATTTT.

The chain links TRBV12-5 to TRBJ2-5; 7 positions match TRBD2. The germline V gene has CDR1 LGHNT and CDR2 FRNRAP. The V segment lost 6 bases and the J segment 7 bases; nucleotides outside the gene matches: 8. The CDR3 is made up of 13 amino acids. CDR3 DNA sequence: TGTGCTAGTGGAGATTCGGGGGGTGTGACCCAGTACTTC. Its translation is CASGDSGGVTQYF. Supplemented by reference TRBV12-5 and TRBJ2-5, the full variable domain reads DARVTQTPRHKVTEMGQEVTMRCQPILGHNTVFWYRQTMMQGLELLAYFRNRAPLDDSGMPKDRFSAEMPDATLATLKIQPSEPRDSAVYFCASGDSGGVTQYFGPGTRLLVL.

The genes are TRBV5-1 and TRBJ2-5; 8 bases match TRBD2. The V segment lost 0 bases and the J segment 2 bases; nucleotides outside the gene matches: 6. The germline V gene encodes CDR1 SGHRS and CDR2 YFSETQ. This CDR3 is built from 16 residues. The CDR3, as DNA: TGCGCCAGCAGCTTGGATGTCGCGGGGGGTCAAGAGACCCAGTACTTC. Amino acids: CASSLDVAGGQETQYF.

The chain joins TRBV29-1 to TRBJ2-4; TRBD2 agrees at 10 bases. Germline assignment: CDR1 SQVTM and CDR2 ANQGSEA. V shed 4 bases and J 2 bases; nucleotides not matched to a gene: 5. The CDR3 extends over 15 amino acids. The chain's CDR3 is CSVVSGGAPKNIQYF. In DNA, the CDR3 is TGCAGCGTTGTAAGCGGGGGGGCACCCAAAAACATTCAGTACTTC.

The chain combines TRBV21-1 with TRBJ2-5; TRBD1 is the table's D call, not checked against the DNA. TRBV21-1 is a pseudogene. This CDR3 is 15 amino acids long. The CDR3 spells CASSEKQGPQETQYF. The DNA for the CDR3 is TGTGCCAGCAGCGAAAAACAGGGGCCCCAAGAGACCCAGTACTTC.

The V and J genes are TRBV6-6 and TRBJ1-4; D remains ambiguous. V lost 0 bases, J lost 0 bases, and 8 bases lay in between. The CDR3 extends over 16 amino acids. Germline V gives CDR1 MNHNY, CDR2 SVGAGI (reference sequence). DNA for the CDR3: TGTGCCAGCAGTTACTCATCGAGGGCAACTAATGAAAAACTGTTTTTT. Translated: CASSYSSRATNEKLFF.